These 19 T cell receptor beta chains came from one sample sequenced in a study of CD8 T cells in ankylosing spondylitis. Each CDR3 protein gets one entry after TCRdb re-called the 5' RACE reads with MiXCR. This sample has some 140,000 distinct CDR3 sequences; roughly 11% occur once, and the top ten carry approximately 4%. The sample comprised blood, either unsorted or a sorted T cell fraction (not recorded which). The receptors come from a female donor with ankylosing spondylitis or in good health (not recorded which).

This clonotype was observed many times. The chain couples TRBV20-1 to TRBJ1-1; D not resolved. CDR3 length: 14 residues. Trimming removed 2 bases at V and 4 bases at J, with 14 bases between. Germline CDR1 is DFQATT and CDR2 is SNEGSKA (reference sequence). The CDR3 nucleotides are TGCAGTGCTAGACACGGGGAGAGGATCACTGAAGCTTTCTTT. It encodes CSARHGERITEAFF.

This clonotype was observed a few times. CDR3 nucleotides: TGTGCCAGCAGCTTGGTCCGGGGAAGGGGCGGGGAGCTGTTTTTT. The encoded protein is CASSLVRGRGGELFF. This chain links TRBV5-6 with TRBJ2-2; D may be TRBD1 or TRBD2 (5 bases each). Germline CDR1 SGHDT, CDR2 YYEEEE. The V end was cut by 0 bases, the J end by 7 bases, with 13 bases between. This CDR3 spans 15 amino acids.

This clonotype was picked up a small number of times. This CDR3 reads CSASHDRNTEAFF. CDR3 DNA sequence: TGCAGTGCTTCCCATGACCGGAACACTGAAGCTTTCTTT. This chain uses TRBV20-1 with TRBJ1-1, with D uncertain. Trimming removed 5 bases from V and 1 base from J, with 11 bases in between. This CDR3 has 13 residues. Germline V gives CDR1 DFQATT, CDR2 SNEGSKA (reference sequence).

Details on this clonotype: This clone may be a read error of a much larger clone one base away. The genes are TRBV5-1 and TRBJ2-7; 7 bases fit TRBD1. Germline V CDR1 and CDR2: SGHRS, YFSETQ. The CDR3 consists of 14 residues. The CDR3 nucleotides read TGCGCCAGCAGCCCGGGGACAGCCAACTACGAGCAGTGCTTC. Protein: CASSPGTANYEQCF.

This clonotype was seen many times. The chain carries TRBV12-3 or TRBV12-4 and TRBJ2-3, with 8 positions matching TRBD2. The CDR3 covers 12 residues. Losses at the gene ends were 5 bases for V and 10 bases for J; bases not matched to a gene: 5. Here the CDR3 reads CASSQGLAAQYF. The CDR3 coding sequence is TGTGCCAGCAGTCAAGGACTAGCAGCGCAGTATTTT.

The V gene is TRBV5-1, the J gene TRBJ1-1; D is possibly TRBD1 (5 bases). There are 15 residues in the CDR3. Trimming left V 5 bases short and J 1 base short, with 15 bases between. Germline CDR1 and CDR2: SGHRS and YFSETQ. This CDR3 is CASRTRGFWNTEAFF. The CDR3 bases are TGCGCCAGCAGGACCCGGGGGTTCTGGAACACTGAAGCTTTCTTT.

This clonotype was detected a few times. V and J are TRBV2 and TRBJ2-3; 16 bases are shared with TRBD2. With V trimmed by 5 bases and J by 2 bases, 7 bases remained unmatched. CDR1 and CDR2 (germline): SNHLY, FYNNEI. The CDR3 has 18 residues. The DNA for the CDR3 is TGTGCCAGCAGTTCGGGACTAGCGGGAGGGCCCAACACAGATACGCAGTATTTT. This sequence encodes CASSSGLAGGPNTDTQYF.

In its sample, this clonotype was seen many times. The chain employs TRBV6-4 and TRBJ1-1; 7 positions match TRBD1. Trimming cost V 10 bases and J 0 bases; bases outside gene matches: 5. The germline gives CDR1 MRHNA, CDR2 SNTAGT. This CDR3 contains 13 residues. CDR3 amino acids: CAIKTGLNTEAFF. The DNA of the CDR3 is TGTGCCATTAAGACAGGGTTGAACACTGAAGCTTTCTTT.

This clonotype has ten or more counts. This chain joins TRBV6-5 and TRBJ2-2, with D hard to call. Looked up from germline, CDR1 is MNHEY and CDR2 is SVGAGI. V lost 2 bases and J lost 0, with 7 bases in between. There are 15 residues in the CDR3. The CDR3 DNA is TGTGCCAGCAGTTACAGCACAACGAACACCGGGGAGCTGTTTTTT. Amino acid sequence: CASSYSTTNTGELFF.

This clonotype occurred many times. The chain combines TRBV24-1 with TRBJ2-7; D may match TRBD1 or TRBD2 (5 bases each). The V end lost 10 bases, the J end lost 0 bases, and 15 bases lay between the germline ends. The CDR3 has 14 residues. Germline V gene lookup returns CDR1 KGHDR and CDR2 SFDVKD. DNA of the CDR3: TGTGCCACTCAGAGTGGGACCCTCTCCTACGAGCAGTACTTC. Translation: CATQSGTLSYEQYF.

This clonotype came up many times. The chain employs TRBV10-3 and TRBJ2-1; TRBD2 agrees at 11 bases. Germline assignment: CDR1 ENHRY and CDR2 SYGVKD. The junction had 4 bases not matched to a gene; V was cut back by 0 bases and J by 15 bases. The CDR3 is 13 residues long. In DNA, the CDR3 is TGTGCCATCAGTGAGTCTAGCGGGAGGGCCTCGTTCTTC. It is translated as CAISESSGRASFF.

This clonotype was detected ten times or more. The genes are TRBV5-1 and TRBJ2-2; 8 bases line up with TRBD2. CDR1 and CDR2 from the germline V gene are SGHRS and YFSETQ. The CDR3 is made up of 16 amino acids. V lost 4 bases and J lost 6; bases outside the gene matches: 11. CDR3 protein: CASSTLGGAIAGELFF. CDR3 nucleotide sequence: TGCGCCAGCAGCACACTCGGGGGGGCCATCGCCGGGGAGCTGTTTTTT.

This clonotype appeared a few times. The CDR3: CSARDEAYEQYF. The CDR3 DNA reads as TGCAGTGCTAGAGATGAGGCTTACGAGCAGTACTTC. The rearrangement joins TRBV20-1 to TRBJ2-7; D gene ambiguous. Looked up from germline, CDR1 is DFQATT and CDR2 is SNEGSKA (reference sequence). This CDR3 is built from 12 residues. V shed 0 bases and J shed 4 bases, with 7 bases lying between them.

This clonotype came up many times. The chain employs TRBV28 and TRBJ2-3; possibly TRBD2 for D (6 bases). CDR1 is MDHEN and CDR2 is SYDVKM in the germline V gene. The CDR3 consists of 16 residues. Trimming removed 6 bases from V and 8 bases from J, with 24 bases in between. CDR3 bases: TGTGCCAGCAGCCGACGGCCCGGAGCGGGCCGTGGTACGCAGTATTTT. As protein: CASSRRPGAGRGTQYF.

This clonotype occurred many times. The chain carries TRBV7-8 and TRBJ2-3, with unresolved D. Germline V gene lookup returns CDR1 SGHVS and CDR2 FQNEAQ. CDR3 length: 15 amino acids. Trimming pared 7 bases from V and 0 bases from J, leaving 14 bases between. The CDR3 DNA reads TGTGCCAGCACACTCCCAGACTTTAGCACAGATACGCAGTATTTT. Translated, it gives CASTLPDFSTDTQYF. Full variable domain (outside the CDR3, taken from reference TRBV7-8 and TRBJ2-3): GAGVSQSPRYKVAKRGQDVALRCDPISGHVSLFWYQQALGQGPEFLTYFQNEAQLDKSGLPSDRFFAERPEGSVSTLKIQRTQQEDSAVYLCASTLPDFSTDTQYFGPGTRLTVL.

The table lists this clonotype with many counts. The chain joins TRBV5-1 to TRBJ2-7; D is unresolved. Trimming removed 0 bases at V and 3 bases at J, with 10 bases between. The V gene's germline CDR1 is SGHRS and CDR2 YFSETQ. The CDR3 is 14 residues long. The chain's CDR3 is CASSLDGLSYEQYF. The CDR3 region has the DNA TGCGCCAGCAGCTTGGACGGGTTAAGCTACGAGCAGTACTTC.

The gene calls are TRBV30 and TRBJ2-1, with TRBD2 identical over 7 bases. This CDR3 contains 13 residues. The germline V gene encodes CDR1 GTSNPN and CDR2 SVGIG (reference sequence). Trimming at V came to 6 bases and at J to 7 bases, leaving 9 bases not matched to a gene. CDR3 protein: CACVGGSLNEQFF. CDR3 nucleotide sequence: TGTGCCTGTGTTGGCGGGAGCTTGAATGAGCAGTTCTTC. The entire variable domain, with the rest obtained from reference TRBV30 and TRBJ2-1, is as follows: SQTIHQWPATLVQPVGSPLSLECTVEGTSNPNLYWYRQAAGRGLQLLFYSVGIGQISSEVPQNLSASRPQDRQFILSSKKLLLSDSGFYLCACVGGSLNEQFFGPGTRLTVL.

This clonotype was detected ten times or more. The V call is TRBV10-3, the J call TRBJ1-6, with D unclear. CDR1 is ENHRY, CDR2 SYGVKD, per germline. V lost 3 bases and J lost 7, with 16 bases in between. The CDR3 contains 16 residues. The chain's CDR3 is CAISDRPADKNSPLHF. The CDR3 DNA is TGTGCCATCAGTGACCGCCCTGCCGACAAAAATTCACCCCTCCACTTT.

This clonotype was counted ten times or more. V gene TRBV7-3 combines with J gene TRBJ2-2; 9 bases are shared with TRBD1. This CDR3 is built from 15 residues. Germline values: CDR1 SGHTA, CDR2 FQGTGA. The ends lost 4 bases at V and 5 bases at J; junction bases unmatched: 5. Here the CDR3 reads CASSSGTGSTGELFF. The CDR3 nucleotides are TGTGCCAGCAGCTCCGGGACAGGGTCAACCGGGGAGCTGTTTTTT.